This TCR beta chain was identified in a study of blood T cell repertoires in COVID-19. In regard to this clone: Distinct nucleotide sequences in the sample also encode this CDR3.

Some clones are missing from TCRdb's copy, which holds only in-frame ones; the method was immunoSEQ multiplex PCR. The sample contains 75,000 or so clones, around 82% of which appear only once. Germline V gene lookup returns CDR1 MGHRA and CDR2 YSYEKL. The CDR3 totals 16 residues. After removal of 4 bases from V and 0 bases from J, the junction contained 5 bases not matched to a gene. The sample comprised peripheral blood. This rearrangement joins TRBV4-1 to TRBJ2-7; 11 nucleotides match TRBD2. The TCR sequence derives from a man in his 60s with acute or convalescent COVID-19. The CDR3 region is CASSLGTSGNSYEQYF. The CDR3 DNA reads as TGCGCCAGCAGCCTCGGGACTAGCGGAAACTCCTACGAGCAGTACTTC.